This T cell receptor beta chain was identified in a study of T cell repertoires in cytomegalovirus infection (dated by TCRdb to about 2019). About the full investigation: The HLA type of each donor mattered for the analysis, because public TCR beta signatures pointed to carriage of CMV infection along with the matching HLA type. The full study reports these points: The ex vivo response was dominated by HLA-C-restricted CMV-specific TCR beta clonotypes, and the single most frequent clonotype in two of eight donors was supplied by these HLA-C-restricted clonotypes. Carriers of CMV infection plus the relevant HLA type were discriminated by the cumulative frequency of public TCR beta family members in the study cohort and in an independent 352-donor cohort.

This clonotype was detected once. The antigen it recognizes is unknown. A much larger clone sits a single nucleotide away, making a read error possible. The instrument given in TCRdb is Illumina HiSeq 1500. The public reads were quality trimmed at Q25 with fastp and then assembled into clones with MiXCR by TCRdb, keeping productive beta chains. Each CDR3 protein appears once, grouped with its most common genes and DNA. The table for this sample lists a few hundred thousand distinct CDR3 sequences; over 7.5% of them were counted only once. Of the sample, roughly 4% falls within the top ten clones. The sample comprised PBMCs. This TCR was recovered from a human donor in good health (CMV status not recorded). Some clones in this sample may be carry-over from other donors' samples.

The DNA sequence is as follows: TGTGCCAGCAGTGAAGCAGGGTCAGGCACAGATACGCAGTATTTT. Its amino acids are CASSEAGSGTDTQYF. This chain is built from TRBV6-1 and TRBJ2-3, with the D gene call left open. The germline V gene encodes CDR1 MNHNS and CDR2 SASEGT. The junction carries 8 bases between V and J, which are trimmed by 0 bases and 1 base respectively. The CDR3 runs 15 residues from the cysteine to the phenylalanine. Only the CDR3 region is kept as DNA, spanning 45 bases read in frame from base 1.